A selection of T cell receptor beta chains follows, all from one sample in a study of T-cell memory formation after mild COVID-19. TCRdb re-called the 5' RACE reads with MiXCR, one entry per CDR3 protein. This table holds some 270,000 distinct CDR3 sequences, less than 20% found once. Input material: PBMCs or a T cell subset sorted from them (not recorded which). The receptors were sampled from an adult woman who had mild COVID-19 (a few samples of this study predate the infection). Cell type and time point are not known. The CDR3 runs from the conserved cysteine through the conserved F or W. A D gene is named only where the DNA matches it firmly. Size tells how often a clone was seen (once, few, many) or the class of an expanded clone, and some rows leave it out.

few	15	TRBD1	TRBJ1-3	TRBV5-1	TGCGCCAGCAGCGGGGGACAGAGCTCTGGAAACACCATATATTTT	CASSGGQSSGNTIYF
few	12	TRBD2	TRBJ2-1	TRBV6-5	TGTGCCAGCAGTTACGGGGGGACTAGCCTTTTCTTC	CASSYGGTSLFF
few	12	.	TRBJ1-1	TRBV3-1	TGTGCCAGCAGTTACGGAGGGGGACAAGCTTTCTTT	CASSYGGGQAFF
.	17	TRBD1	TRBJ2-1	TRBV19	TGTGCCAGTAGTCTCCCACGCGGGGACAGGCTATCGATTGAGCAGTTCTTC	CASSLPRGDRLSIEQFF
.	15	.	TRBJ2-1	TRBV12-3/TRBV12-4	TGTGCCAGCACCCAACGGGGGGCGGGAAACAATGAGCAGTTCTTC	CASTQRGAGNNEQFF
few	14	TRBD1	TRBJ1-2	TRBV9	TGTGCCAGCAGCGCGGGACAGGCCCTCTATGGCTACACCTTC	CASSAGQALYGYTF
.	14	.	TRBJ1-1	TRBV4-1	TGCGCCAGCAGCCAAACCGGGGGGGTGGCTGAAGCTTTCTTT	CASSQTGGVAEAFF
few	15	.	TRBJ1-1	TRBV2	TGTGCCAGCAGTGAAGCGGAAATGGGGAACACTGAAGCTTTCTTT	CASSEAEMGNTEAFF
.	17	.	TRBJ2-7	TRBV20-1	TGCAGTGCTAGATCACCTGAACCGCGGCGGGGAACCTACGAGCAGTACTTC	CSARSPEPRRGTYEQYF
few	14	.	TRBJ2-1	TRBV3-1	TGTGCCAGCAGCCATGGGGGGGCCCTCAATGAGCAGTTCTTC	CASSHGGALNEQFF
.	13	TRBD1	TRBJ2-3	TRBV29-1	TGCAGCGTTGAGGACAGGGGCGGGTATACGCAGTATTTT	CSVEDRGGYTQYF
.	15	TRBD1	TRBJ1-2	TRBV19	TGTGCCAGTACCGCCTCGGACAGGGCTAACTATGGCTACACCTTC	CASTASDRANYGYTF
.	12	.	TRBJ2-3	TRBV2	TGTGCCAGCAGTGACGGAGAGGACACGCAGTATTTT	CASSDGEDTQYF
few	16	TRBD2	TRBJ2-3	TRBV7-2	TGTGCCAGCAGCCGTACGGCAGGGAGGGCCACAGATACGCAGTATTTT	CASSRTAGRATDTQYF
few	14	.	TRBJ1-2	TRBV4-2	TGTGCCAGCAGTATTACCGGGACATCCTATGGCTACACCTTC	CASSITGTSYGYTF
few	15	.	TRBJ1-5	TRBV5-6	TGTGCCAGCAGCTTGTGGCAGTCACCCAATCAGCCCCAGCATTTT	CASSLWQSPNQPQHF
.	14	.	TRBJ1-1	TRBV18	TGTGCCAGCTCACCACAGGAGATGAACACTGAAGCTTTCTTT	CASSPQEMNTEAFF
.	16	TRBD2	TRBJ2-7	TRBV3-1	TGTGCCAGCAGCCATCGGAGGACTAGCGGGAGGTACGAGCAGTACTTC	CASSHRRTSGRYEQYF
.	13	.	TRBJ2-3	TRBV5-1	TGCGCCAGCGGAGGGAGTAACACAGATACGCAGTATTTT	CASGGSNTDTQYF
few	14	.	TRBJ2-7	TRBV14	TGTGCCAGCAGCCCAGGAAAGGGGCTCTACGAGCAGTACTTC	CASSPGKGLYEQYF
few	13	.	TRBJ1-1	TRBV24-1	TGTGCCACCAGTGGGGGCCCACAGGGTAAAGCTTTCTTT	CATSGGPQGKAFF
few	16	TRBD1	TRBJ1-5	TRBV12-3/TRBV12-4	TGTGCCAGCAGTTTAGCGTTACAGGGGATGAATCAGCCCCAGCATTTT	CASSLALQGMNQPQHF
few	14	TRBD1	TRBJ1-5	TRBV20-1	TGCAGTGCTGCACCGGGACAGGGGAGACAGCCCCAGCATTTT	CSAAPGQGRQPQHF
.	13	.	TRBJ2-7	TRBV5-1	TGCGCCAGCACCCTAGGGGGTAGCTACGAGCAGTACTTC	CASTLGGSYEQYF
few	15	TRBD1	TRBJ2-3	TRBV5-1	TGCGCCAGCAGCTCGAGGACAGGGGAGGGAGATACGCAGTATTTT	CASSSRTGEGDTQYF
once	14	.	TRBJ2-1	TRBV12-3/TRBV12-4	TGTGCCAGCAGTTTAGGACTAGTAAACAATGAGCAGTTCTTC	CASSLGLVNNEQFF
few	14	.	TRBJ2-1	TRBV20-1	TGCAGTGCTATGAAAGGGGCCTCCTCCGATGAGCAGTTCTTC	CSAMKGASSDEQFF